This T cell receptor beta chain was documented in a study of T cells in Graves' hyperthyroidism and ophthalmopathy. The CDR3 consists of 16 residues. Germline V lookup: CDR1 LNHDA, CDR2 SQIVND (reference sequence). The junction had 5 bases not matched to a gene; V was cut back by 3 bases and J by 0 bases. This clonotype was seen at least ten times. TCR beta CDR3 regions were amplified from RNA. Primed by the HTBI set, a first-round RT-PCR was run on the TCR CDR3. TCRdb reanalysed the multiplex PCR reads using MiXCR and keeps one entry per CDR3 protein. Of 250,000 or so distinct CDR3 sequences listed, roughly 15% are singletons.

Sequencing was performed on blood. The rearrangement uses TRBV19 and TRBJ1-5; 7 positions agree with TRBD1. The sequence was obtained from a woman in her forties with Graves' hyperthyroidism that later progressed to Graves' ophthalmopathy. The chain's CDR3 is CASSMGPGGSNQPQHF. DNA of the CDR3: TGTGCCAGTAGTATGGGCCCAGGGGGTAGCAATCAGCCCCAGCATTTT.